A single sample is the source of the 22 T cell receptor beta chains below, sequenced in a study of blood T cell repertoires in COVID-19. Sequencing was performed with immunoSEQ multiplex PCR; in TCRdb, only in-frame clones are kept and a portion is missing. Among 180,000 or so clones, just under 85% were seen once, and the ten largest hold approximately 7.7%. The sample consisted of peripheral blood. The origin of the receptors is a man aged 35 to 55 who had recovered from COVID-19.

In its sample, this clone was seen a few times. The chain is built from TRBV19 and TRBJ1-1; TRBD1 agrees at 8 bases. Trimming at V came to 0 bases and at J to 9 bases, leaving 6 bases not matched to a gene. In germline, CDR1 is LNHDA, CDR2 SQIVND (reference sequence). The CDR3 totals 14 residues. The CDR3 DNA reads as TGTGCCAGTAGTATAGACCCGGACAGGGATAAAGCTTTCTTT. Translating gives CASSIDPDRDKAFF.

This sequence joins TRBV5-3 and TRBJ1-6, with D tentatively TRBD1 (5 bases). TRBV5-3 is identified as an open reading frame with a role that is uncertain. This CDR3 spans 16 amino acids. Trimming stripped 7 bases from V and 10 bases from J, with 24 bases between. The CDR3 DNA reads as TGTGCCAGATTCCCTCGGGGTATCCGGAGGGGATCACCCCTCCACTTT. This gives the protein CARFPRGIRRGSPLHF.

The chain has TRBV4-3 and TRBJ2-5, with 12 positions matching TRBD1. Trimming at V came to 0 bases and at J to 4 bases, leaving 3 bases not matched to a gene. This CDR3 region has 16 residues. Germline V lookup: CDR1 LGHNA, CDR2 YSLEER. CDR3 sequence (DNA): TGCGCCAGCAGCCAAGATTGGGGACAGGGGGCAGAGACCCAGTACTTC. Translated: CASSQDWGQGAETQYF.

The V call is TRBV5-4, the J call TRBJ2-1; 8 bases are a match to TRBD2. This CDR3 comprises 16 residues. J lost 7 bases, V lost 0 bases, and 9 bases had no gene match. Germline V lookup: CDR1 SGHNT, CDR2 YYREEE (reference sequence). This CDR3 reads CASSLAVSAGGNEQFF. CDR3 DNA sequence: TGTGCCAGCAGCTTGGCCGTTTCCGCGGGGGGAAATGAGCAGTTCTTC.

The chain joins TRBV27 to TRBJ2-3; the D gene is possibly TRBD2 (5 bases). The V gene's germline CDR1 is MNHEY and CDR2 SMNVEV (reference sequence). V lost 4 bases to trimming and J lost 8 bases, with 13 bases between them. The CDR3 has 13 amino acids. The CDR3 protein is CASSSQPRGTQYF. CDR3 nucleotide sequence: TGTGCCAGCAGTTCTCAGCCTCGGGGTACGCAGTATTTT.

Here the CDR3 reads CASSQEERTGGQETQYF. CDR3 nucleotides: TGTGCCAGCAGCCAAGAGGAGCGGACAGGGGGCCAAGAGACCCAGTACTTC. This chain uses TRBV3-1 (or the pseudogene TRBV3-2) with TRBJ2-5, with TRBD1 identical over 10 bases. The J segment lost 1 base and the V segment lost 0 bases, leaving 5 bases of the junction unmatched. Germline V gives CDR1 LGHDT, CDR2 YNNKEL (reference sequence). This CDR3 contains 17 residues.

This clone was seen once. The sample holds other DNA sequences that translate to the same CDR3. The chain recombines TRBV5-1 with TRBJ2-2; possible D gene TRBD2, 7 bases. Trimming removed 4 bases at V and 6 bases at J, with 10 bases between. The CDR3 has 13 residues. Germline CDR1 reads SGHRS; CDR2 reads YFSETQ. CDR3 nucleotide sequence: TGCGCCAGCAGCCTCGGGGGGCCCGGGGAGCTGTTTTTT. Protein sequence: CASSLGGPGELFF.

The CDR3 loop reads CASSSSGSTDTQYF. The CDR3, as DNA: TGTGCCAGCAGTTCCAGCGGGAGCACAGATACGCAGTATTTT. This chain links TRBV27 with TRBJ2-3; perhaps TRBD2 as D (6 bases). The CDR3 extends over 14 amino acids. Germline V gene sequence: CDR1 MNHEY, CDR2 SMNVEV (reference sequence). Deletions cut 4 bases from V and 0 bases from J, with 8 bases between.

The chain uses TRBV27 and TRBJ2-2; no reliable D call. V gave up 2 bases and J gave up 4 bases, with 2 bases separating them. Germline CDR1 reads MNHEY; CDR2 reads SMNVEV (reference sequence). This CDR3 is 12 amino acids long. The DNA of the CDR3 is TGTGCCAGCAGTTTACGCACCGGGGAGCTGTTTTTT. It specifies CASSLRTGELFF.

The CDR3 spells CASSLALYSGLAGLETQYF. DNA of the CDR3: TGCGCCAGCAGCTTGGCCTTATACTCGGGACTAGCGGGCCTGGAGACCCAGTACTTC. The chain recombines TRBV5-1 with TRBJ2-5, with 12 bases lining up with TRBD2. Trimming at V came to 0 bases and at J to 5 bases, leaving 14 bases not matched to a gene. CDR1 is SGHRS and CDR2 is YFSETQ in the germline V gene. The CDR3 length is 19 residues.

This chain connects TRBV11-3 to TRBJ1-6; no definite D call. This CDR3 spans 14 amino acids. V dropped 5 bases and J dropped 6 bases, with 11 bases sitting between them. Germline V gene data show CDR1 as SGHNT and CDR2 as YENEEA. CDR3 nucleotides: TGTGCCAGCAGCGCGCCCATTCTTAATTCACCCCTCCACTTT. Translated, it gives CASSAPILNSPLHF.

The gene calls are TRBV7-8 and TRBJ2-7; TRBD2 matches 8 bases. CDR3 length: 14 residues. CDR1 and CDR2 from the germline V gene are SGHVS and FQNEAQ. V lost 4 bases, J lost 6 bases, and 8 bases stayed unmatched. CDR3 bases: TGTGCCAGCAGCTCCAGTACCGGGACTAGCGAGCAGTACTTC. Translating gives CASSSSTGTSEQYF.

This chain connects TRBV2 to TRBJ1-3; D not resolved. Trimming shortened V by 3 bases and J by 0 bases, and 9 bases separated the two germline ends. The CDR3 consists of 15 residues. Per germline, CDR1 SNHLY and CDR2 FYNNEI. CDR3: CASSDDGLSGNTIYF. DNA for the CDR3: TGTGCCAGCAGTGACGACGGACTCTCTGGAAACACCATATATTTT. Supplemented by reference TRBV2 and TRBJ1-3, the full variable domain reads EPEVTQTPSHQVTQMGQEVILRCVPISNHLYFYWYRQILGQKVEFLVSFYNNEISEKSEIFDDQFSVERPDGSNFTLKIRSTKLEDSAMYFCASSDDGLSGNTIYFGEGSWLTVV.

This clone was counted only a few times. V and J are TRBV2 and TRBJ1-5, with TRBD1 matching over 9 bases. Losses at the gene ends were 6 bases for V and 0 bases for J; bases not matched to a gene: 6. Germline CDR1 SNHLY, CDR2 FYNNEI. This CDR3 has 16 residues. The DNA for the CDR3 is TGTGCCAGCAGACCTGACAGGGGGGGTAGCAATCAGCCCCAGCATTTT. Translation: CASRPDRGGSNQPQHF.

The DNA of the CDR3 is TGTGCCAGCAGGCCCCGGGGGGGGTCCTACGAGCAGTACTTC. Encoded protein: CASRPRGGSYEQYF. This chain joins TRBV7-2 and TRBJ2-7; 8 nucleotides line up with TRBD2. The ends lost 6 bases at V and 1 base at J; junction bases unmatched: 5. CDR1 is SGHTA, CDR2 FQGNSA, per germline. CDR3 length: 14 amino acids.

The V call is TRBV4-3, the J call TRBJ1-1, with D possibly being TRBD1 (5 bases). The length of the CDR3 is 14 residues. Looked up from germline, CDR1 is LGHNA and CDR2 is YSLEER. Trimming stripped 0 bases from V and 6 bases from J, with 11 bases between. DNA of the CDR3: TGCGCCAGCAGCCAAGATCGTTGGGGGGCTGAAGCTTTCTTT. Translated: CASSQDRWGAEAFF.

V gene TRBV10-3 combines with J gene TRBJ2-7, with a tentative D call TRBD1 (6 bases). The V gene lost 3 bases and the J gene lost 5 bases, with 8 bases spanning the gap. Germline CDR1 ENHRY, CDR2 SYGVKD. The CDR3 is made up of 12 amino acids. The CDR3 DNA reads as TGTGCCATCAGTGACAGGGGCGACGAGCAGTACTTC. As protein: CAISDRGDEQYF.

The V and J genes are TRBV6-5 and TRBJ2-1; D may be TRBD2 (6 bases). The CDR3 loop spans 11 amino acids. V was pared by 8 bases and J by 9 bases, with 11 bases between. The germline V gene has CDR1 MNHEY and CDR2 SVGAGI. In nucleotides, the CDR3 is TGTGCCAGCGGGGGAGCGGGTGAGCAGTTCTTC. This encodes CASGGAGEQFF.

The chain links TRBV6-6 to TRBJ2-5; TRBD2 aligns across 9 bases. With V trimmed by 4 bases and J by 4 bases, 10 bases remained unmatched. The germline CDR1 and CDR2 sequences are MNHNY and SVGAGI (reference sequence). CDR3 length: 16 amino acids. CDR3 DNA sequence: TGTGCCAGCAGTTCCGGCGGGGGGGCTAAAAGAGAGACCCAGTACTTC. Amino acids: CASSSGGGAKRETQYF.

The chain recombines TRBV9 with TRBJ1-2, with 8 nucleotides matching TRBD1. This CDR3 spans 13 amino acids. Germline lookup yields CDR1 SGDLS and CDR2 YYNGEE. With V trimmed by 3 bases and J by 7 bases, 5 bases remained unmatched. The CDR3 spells CASSAGTGFGYTF. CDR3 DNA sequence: TGTGCCAGCAGCGCCGGGACAGGCTTTGGCTACACCTTC.

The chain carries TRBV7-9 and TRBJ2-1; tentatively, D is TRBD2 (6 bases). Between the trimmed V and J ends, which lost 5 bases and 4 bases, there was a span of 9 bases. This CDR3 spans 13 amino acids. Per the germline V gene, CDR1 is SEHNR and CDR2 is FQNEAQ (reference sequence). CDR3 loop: CASSPRDYNEQFF. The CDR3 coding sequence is TGTGCCAGCAGCCCGCGGGATTACAATGAGCAGTTCTTC.

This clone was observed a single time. This chain's CDR3 is CASSFDARGAKNIQYF. The CDR3 region has the DNA TGTGCCAGCAGTTTTGATGCCCGAGGAGCCAAAAACATTCAGTACTTC. This chain connects TRBV28 to TRBJ2-4; no reliable D call. The germline CDR1 and CDR2 sequences are MDHEN and SYDVKM. V gave up 3 bases and J gave up 0 bases, with 12 bases separating them. The CDR3 is made up of 16 amino acids.